Only a few counts were recorded for the clone carrying this T cell receptor (beta chain). This sample is drawn from a study of blood T cell repertoires in COVID-19. In the authors' methods: For nucleated cells, counts were estimated from reference gene primer amplification. This table comes from immunoSEQ multiplex PCR, and its TCRdb copy is limited to in-frame clones, with some not included. V and J calls and clone size come straight from that table; D and trimming were deduced from the DNA. The data contain roughly 120,000 clones, approximately 90% of them singletons. The CDR3 has 15 amino acids. From germline, CDR1 is SGDLS and CDR2 YYNGEE. V was pared by 4 bases and J by 4 bases, with 8 bases of the junction left unmatched. Seattle enrolled patients during active infection and tracked them longitudinally.

The sequenced sample consisted of peripheral blood. This rearrangement joins TRBV9 to TRBJ1-1; 9 bases are shared with TRBD1. The TCR was taken from a man aged 50-60 years with COVID-19, enrolled during active disease. CDR3 DNA: TGTGCCAGCAGCCCTCGGACAGGGGAGAGCACTGAAGCTTTCTTT. Its translation: CASSPRTGESTEAFF.